The rows below give T cell receptor beta chains drawn from one sample of a study of cytomegalovirus exposure and HLA in healthy donors. Some clones are missing from TCRdb's copy, which holds only in-frame ones; the method was immunoSEQ multiplex PCR. Among roughly 120,000 clones listed, roughly 74% were seen once. Sequenced input: PBMCs. The receptor source for this set is a woman aged 25 to 39 in good health and CMV-seronegative. Each CDR3 is given with its conserved first and last residue. D genes are given only for firm matches. Some rows mark clone size as missing; the rest say once, few, many or name a class of expanded clone.

D gene	V gene	J gene	clone size	CDR3 length	CDR3 DNA	CDR3 protein
.	TRBV7-6	TRBJ2-7	.	14	TGTGCCAGCAGCTTAGAGGGGGTCCCCTACGAGCAGTACTTC	CASSLEGVPYEQYF
.	TRBV28	TRBJ2-3	.	14	TGTGCCAGCAGTTTAGGGGGGTGGGCAGATACGCAGTATTTT	CASSLGGWADTQYF
TRBD2	TRBV5-1	TRBJ2-3	.	18	TGCGCCAGCAGCCCGGGACTAGCGGGAGTCACTAGCACAGATACGCAGTATTTT	CASSPGLAGVTSTDTQYF
TRBD1	TRBV28	TRBJ2-3	few	14	TGTGCCAGCAGTTTAGAACAGGGGACAGATACGCAGTATTTT	CASSLEQGTDTQYF
TRBD2	TRBV30	TRBJ2-7	.	14	TGTGCCTGGAGTGAGGAGGGAGGGCCCTACAAGCAGTACTTC	CAWSEEGGPYKQYF
TRBD2	TRBV2	TRBJ2-7	.	15	TGTGCCAGCAGTGATTGGGGGGGTAGCTCCTACGAGCAGTACTTC	CASSDWGGSSYEQYF
.	TRBV2	TRBJ1-1	.	12	TGTGCCAGAGGACAGTCGAACACTGAAGCTTTCTTT	CARGQSNTEAFF
.	TRBV15	TRBJ2-2	.	14	TGTGCCACCAGCGCGGGGCCCCTCACCGGGGAGCTGTTTTTT	CATSAGPLTGELFF
TRBD1	TRBV6-1	TRBJ2-1	.	16	TGTGCCAGCAGTGAACGCCCCGGGACAGGGGGCAATGAGCAGTTCTTC	CASSERPGTGGNEQFF
TRBD2	TRBV2	TRBJ2-5	.	18	TGTGCCAGCAGTGCTAGAGGGACTAGCGGGAGGTGGGGAGAGACCCAGTACTTC	CASSARGTSGRWGETQYF
.	TRBV7-9	TRBJ2-7	.	13	TGTGCCAGCAGCCCAGGGGCCTATTACGAGCAGTACTTC	CASSPGAYYEQYF
.	TRBV4-2	TRBJ1-1	.	13	TGTGCCAGCAGCCCAATGGGGGGGGAAAAAGCTTTCTTT	CASSPMGGEKAFF
TRBD1	TRBV15	TRBJ1-5	once	15	TGTGCCACCAGCACCGCGGGACAGGGAGGGCAGCCCCAGCATTTT	CATSTAGQGGQPQHF
.	TRBV19	TRBJ1-5	.	14	TGTGCCAGTAGTATAGTAAGGGGCGGTCAGCCCCAGCATTTT	CASSIVRGGQPQHF
.	TRBV7-8	TRBJ2-1	once	15	TGTGCCAGCAGCTTAGGGGACTCGATATACAATGAGCAGTTCTTC	CASSLGDSIYNEQFF
TRBD1	TRBV7-9	TRBJ1-1	few	15	TGTGCCAGCAGCCACGGACAGGGACTGAACACTGAAGCTTTCTTT	CASSHGQGLNTEAFF
TRBD1	TRBV19	TRBJ2-7	.	13	TGTGCCACCTCCGGGACAGCTAACTACGAGCAGTACTTC	CATSGTANYEQYF
.	TRBV5-6	TRBJ1-2	.	14	TGTGCCACACGTTATTGGGGCCCTTCTTGCGGCTACACCTTC	CATRYWGPSCGYTF
TRBD1	TRBV6-6	TRBJ1-5	.	15	TGTGCCAGCAGTCAACAGGGGGAAGGCAATCAGCCCCAGCATTTT	CASSQQGEGNQPQHF
.	TRBV7-9	TRBJ2-7	.	19	TGTGCCAGCAGCTTAGCGCACGGGGAACCGACCGCCTACTACTACGAGCAGTACTTC	CASSLAHGEPTAYYYEQYF